This T cell receptor (beta chain) emerged from a study of graft-versus-host responses after intestinal transplantation. Background on the study: All of the recipients had induction that used anti-thymocyte globulin, then tacrolimus and steroids for roughly three years.

Turning to this clone: Its antigen is as yet unknown.

Sequencing used immunoSEQ multiplex PCR; TCRdb keeps in-frame clones, though not all of them. The repertoire includes over 90,000 clones, roughly nine tenths of them detected once, and approximately 0.18% sits in the top ten. Study-level findings and limits: The recipient marrow held GvH clones, and some of them showed up first in ileum or blood.

This CDR3 spans 14 amino acids. The germline gives CDR1 LGHNA, CDR2 YSLEER. Unmatched junction bases numbered 0, after V lost 4 bases and J lost 0 bases. This chain joins TRBV4-3 and TRBJ2-7, with TRBD2 matching 10 bases. The sample here was unstimulated CD4+ T cells sorted from spleen or lymph node cells, taken before transplant. The receptor's source is a human donor who was the organ donor for an intestinal transplant. CDR3 DNA: TGCGCCAGCAGCCCTAGCGGGAGCTCCTACGAGCAGTACTTC. Protein: CASSPSGSSYEQYF.